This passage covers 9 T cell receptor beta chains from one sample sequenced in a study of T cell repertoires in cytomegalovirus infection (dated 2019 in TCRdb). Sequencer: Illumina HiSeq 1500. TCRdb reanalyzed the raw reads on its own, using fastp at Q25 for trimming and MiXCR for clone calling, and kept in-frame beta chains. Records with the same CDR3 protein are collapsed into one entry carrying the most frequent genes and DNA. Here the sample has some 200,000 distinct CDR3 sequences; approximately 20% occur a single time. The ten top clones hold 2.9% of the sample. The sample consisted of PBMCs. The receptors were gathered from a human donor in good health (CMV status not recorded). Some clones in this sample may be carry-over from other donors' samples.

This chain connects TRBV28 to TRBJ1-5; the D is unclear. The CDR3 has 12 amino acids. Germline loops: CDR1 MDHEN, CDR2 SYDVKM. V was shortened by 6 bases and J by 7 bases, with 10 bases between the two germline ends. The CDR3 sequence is CASSSLTQPQHF. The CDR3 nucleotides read TGTGCCAGCAGCTCACTTACGCAGCCCCAGCATTTT. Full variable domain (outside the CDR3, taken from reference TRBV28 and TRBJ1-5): DVKVTQSSRYLVKRTGEKVFLECVQDMDHENMFWYRQDPGLGLRLIYFSYDVKMKEKGDIPEGYSVSREKKERFSLILESASTNQTSMYLCASSSLTQPQHFGDGTRLSIL.

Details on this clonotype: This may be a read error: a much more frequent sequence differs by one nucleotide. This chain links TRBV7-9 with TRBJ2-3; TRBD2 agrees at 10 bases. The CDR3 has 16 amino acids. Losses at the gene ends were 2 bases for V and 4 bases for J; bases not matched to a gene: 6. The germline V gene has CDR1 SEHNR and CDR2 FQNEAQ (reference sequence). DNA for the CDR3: TGTGCCAGCAGCTTACTGTCGGGACTAGCGCCAGATACGCAGTATTTT. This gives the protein CASSLLSGLAPDTQYF. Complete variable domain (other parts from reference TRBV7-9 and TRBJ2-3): DTGVSQNPRHKITKRGQNVTFRCDPISEHNRLYWYRQTLGQGPEFLTYFQNEAQLEKSRLLSDRFSAERPKGSFSTLEIQRTEQGDSAMYLCASSLLSGLAPDTQYFGPGTRLTVL.

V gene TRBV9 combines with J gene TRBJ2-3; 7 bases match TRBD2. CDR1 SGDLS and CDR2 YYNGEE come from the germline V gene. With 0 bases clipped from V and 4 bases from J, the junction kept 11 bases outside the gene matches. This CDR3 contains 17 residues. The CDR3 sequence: CASSVATGGGGADTQYF. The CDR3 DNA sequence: TGTGCCAGCAGCGTAGCTACCGGCGGGGGAGGTGCAGATACGCAGTATTTT. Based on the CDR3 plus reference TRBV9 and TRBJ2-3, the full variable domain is DSGVTQTPKHLITATGQRVTLRCSPRSGDLSVYWYQQSLDQGLQFLIQYYNGEERAKGNILERFSAQQFPDLHSELNLSSLELGDSALYFCASSVATGGGGADTQYFGPGTRLTVL.

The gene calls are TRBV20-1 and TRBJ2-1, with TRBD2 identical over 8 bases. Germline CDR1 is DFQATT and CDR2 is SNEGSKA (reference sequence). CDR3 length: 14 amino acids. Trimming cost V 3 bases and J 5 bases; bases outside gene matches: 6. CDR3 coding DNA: TGCAGTGCTAGCGGGCTAGCGGGTGACAATGAGCAGTTCTTC. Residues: CSASGLAGDNEQFF.

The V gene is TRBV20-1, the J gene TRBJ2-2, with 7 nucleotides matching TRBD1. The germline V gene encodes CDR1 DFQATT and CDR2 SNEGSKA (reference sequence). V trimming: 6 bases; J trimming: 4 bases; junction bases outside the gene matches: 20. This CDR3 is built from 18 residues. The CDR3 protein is CSALVDRAGGWGTGELFF. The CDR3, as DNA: TGCAGTGCCCTCGTTGATCGGGCAGGGGGTTGGGGCACCGGGGAGCTGTTTTTT.

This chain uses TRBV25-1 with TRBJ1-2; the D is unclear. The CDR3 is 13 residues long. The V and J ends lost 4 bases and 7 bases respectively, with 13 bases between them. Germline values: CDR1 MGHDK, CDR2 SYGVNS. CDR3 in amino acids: CASSALQIPGYTF. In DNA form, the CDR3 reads TGTGCCAGCAGTGCTCTACAAATTCCTGGCTACACCTTC.

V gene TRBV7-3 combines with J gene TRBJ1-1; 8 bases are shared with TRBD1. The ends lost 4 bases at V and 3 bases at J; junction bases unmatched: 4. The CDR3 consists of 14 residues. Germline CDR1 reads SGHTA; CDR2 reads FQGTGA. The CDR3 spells CASSSTGADTEAFF. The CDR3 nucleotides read TGTGCCAGCAGCTCGACAGGGGCCGACACTGAAGCTTTCTTT.

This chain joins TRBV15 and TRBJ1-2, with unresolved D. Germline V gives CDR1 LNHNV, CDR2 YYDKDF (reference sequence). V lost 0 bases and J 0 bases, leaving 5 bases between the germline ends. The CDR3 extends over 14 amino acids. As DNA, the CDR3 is TGTGCCACCAGCAGAGATTACACTAACTATGGCTACACCTTC. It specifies CATSRDYTNYGYTF.

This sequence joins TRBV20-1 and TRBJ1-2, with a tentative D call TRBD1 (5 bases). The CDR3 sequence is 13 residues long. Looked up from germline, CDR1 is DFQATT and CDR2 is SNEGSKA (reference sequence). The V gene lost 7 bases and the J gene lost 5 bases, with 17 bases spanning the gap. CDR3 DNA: TGCAGTGTTCCGGGAGGGGCGGGTTATGGCTACACCTTC. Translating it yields CSVPGGAGYGYTF.